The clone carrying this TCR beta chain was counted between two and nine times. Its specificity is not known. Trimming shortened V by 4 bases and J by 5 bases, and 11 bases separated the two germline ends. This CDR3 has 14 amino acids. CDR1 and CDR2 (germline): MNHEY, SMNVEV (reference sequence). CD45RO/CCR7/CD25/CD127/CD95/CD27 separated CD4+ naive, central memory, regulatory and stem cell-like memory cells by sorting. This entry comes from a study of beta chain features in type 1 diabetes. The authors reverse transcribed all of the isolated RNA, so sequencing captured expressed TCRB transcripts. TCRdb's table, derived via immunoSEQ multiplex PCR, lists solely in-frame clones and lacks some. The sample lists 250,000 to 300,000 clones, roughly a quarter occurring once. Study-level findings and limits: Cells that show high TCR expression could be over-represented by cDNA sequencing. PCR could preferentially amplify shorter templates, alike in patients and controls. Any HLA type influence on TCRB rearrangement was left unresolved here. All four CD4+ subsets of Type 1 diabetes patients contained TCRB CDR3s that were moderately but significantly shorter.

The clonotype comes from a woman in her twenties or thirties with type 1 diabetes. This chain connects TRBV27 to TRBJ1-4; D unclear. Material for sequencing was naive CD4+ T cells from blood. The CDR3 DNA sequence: TGTGCCAGCAGTTCTGTATACTCGAATGAAAAACTGTTTTTT. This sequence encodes CASSSVYSNEKLFF.